The T cell receptor (beta chain) under discussion was sequenced for a study of blood T cell repertoires in COVID-19. Trimming removed 2 bases from V and 4 bases from J, with 8 bases in between. Germline loops: CDR1 MNHEY, CDR2 SVGAGI. The CDR3 runs 13 residues. Under the authors' procedure: Using reference gene primer amplification, nucleated cell counts were estimated. The method was immunoSEQ multiplex PCR; TCRdb's version includes in-frame clones alone and lacks a portion of them. The V and J calls and clone size are taken from that table; D and trimming were inferred from the DNA. This sample has around 88,000 clones, with 90% found just once.

The rearrangement links TRBV6-5 to TRBJ1-1, with a weak D call TRBD1 (6 bases). The sequenced sample was peripheral blood. The receptor's source is a man aged 60 to 75 with acute or convalescent COVID-19. The CDR3 region has the DNA TGTGCCAGCAGTTACAGGGGGGGCACTGAAGCTTTCTTT. Amino acids: CASSYRGGTEAFF.